The source of this T cell receptor beta chain is a study of cytomegalovirus exposure and HLA in healthy donors. The study's findings and limits: A later analysis found first-cohort TCR clusters tended to co-occur in the 90 to 150 validation repertoires. Whilst most TCR sequences proved rare, a subset of public TCRs occurred across many donors. TCR beta chains numbering 164 were designated cytomegalovirus-associated.

The roughly 120-subject validation cohort, separate from the approximately 670-subject first cohort, included the donors. Assay used: immunoSEQ multiplex PCR; TCRdb lists only in-frame clones, some missing. The repertoire includes tens of thousands of clones, 95% to 98% of them detected once, and 1.5% to 2% sits in the top ten. Points on this clone: Antigen: not known.

Material: PBMCs. This receptor was identified in a young woman in good health and CMV-seropositive.

The CDR3 reads CASRLRDREFFALNTEAFF. Here the CDR3 DNA reads TGTGCCAGCAGGCTCCGGGACAGGGAATTCTTCGCCTTGAACACTGAAGCTTTCTTT. The V call is TRBV27, the J call TRBJ1-1; 9 bases line up with TRBD1. Germline lookup yields CDR1 MNHEY and CDR2 SMNVEV (reference sequence). The junction had 17 bases not matched to a gene; V was cut back by 6 bases and J by 0 bases. CDR3 length equals 19 residues.